This TCR beta chain was captured by sequencing in a study of T-cell memory formation after mild COVID-19. About the study: In these data, TCR clusters were largely donor specific.

This clonotype was recorded a few times. CDR3 length equals 16 residues. Germline assignment: CDR1 MNHEY and CDR2 SMNVEV (reference sequence). V shed 3 bases and J 5 bases; nucleotides not matched to a gene: 10. MiXCR, applied by TCRdb to the 5' RACE reads, yields one record per CDR3 protein. The table lists some 100,000 distinct CDR3 sequences, roughly 10% of them singletons. Sample: PBMCs or a T cell subset sorted from them (not recorded which). The sequence was collected from a man aged 18 to 30 who had mild COVID-19 (a few samples of this study predate the infection). Cell type and time point are not known. This rearrangement joins TRBV27 to TRBJ2-1; the match to TRBD2 covers 7 bases. The CDR3 sequence: CASSFGAGVANNEQFF. The DNA for the CDR3 is TGTGCCAGCAGTTTCGGGGCGGGGGTCGCGAACAATGAGCAGTTCTTC.